This T cell receptor (beta chain) came from a study of early T cells in non-severe SARS-CoV-2 infection. About the research overall: Sequenced material consisted of bulk RNA (from unsorted whole blood), and chains were unpaired. Points from the study as a whole: VDJdb matching favored anti-spike CD8 responses, missing private and CD4 specificities.

The TCR library protocol was used to attach unique molecular identifiers. These identifiers were attached to individual cDNA molecules. TCRdb processed the 5' RACE reads anew with MiXCR; each CDR3 protein has one entry. The repertoire holds about 54,000 distinct CDR3 sequences, with roughly 8.2% as singletons. The CDR3 loop spans 12 amino acids. CDR1 and CDR2 from the germline V gene are MNHEY and SVGEGT. V was pared by 2 bases and J by 4 bases, with 5 bases between. There are many counts of this clonotype. Antigen specificity is unknown. The sequencing used whole blood, collected at baseline. The origin of this receptor is an adult who was a healthcare worker with PCR-confirmed SARS-CoV-2 infection or an uninfected control (not recorded which). This chain links TRBV6-2 or TRBV6-3 with TRBJ1-1; D may be TRBD1 (5 bases). CDR3 sequence: CASSYGGTEAFF. The CDR3 nucleotides are TGTGCCAGCAGTTACGGGGGCACTGAAGCTTTCTTT.